Below, 24 T cell receptor beta chains from the same sample are listed, as sequenced in a study of OX40 agonist ivuxolimab in advanced cancers. Profiled with immunoSEQ multiplex PCR; TCRdb holds only in-frame clones, not every one. The top ten hold approximately 15% of the sample, which has roughly 26,000 clones, more than 70% seen once. This specimen consisted of CD4+ or CD8+ T cells sorted from blood, obtained in a trial of the OX40 agonist ivuxolimab. The source is an adult with an advanced solid tumor such as melanoma, head and neck, liver or kidney cancer.

This clone appeared a few times. The genes are TRBV6-5 and TRBJ1-1, with D unresolved. V was pared by 5 bases and J by 9 bases, with 10 bases between. This CDR3 is built from 11 residues. Germline loops: CDR1 MNHEY, CDR2 SVGAGI. DNA for the CDR3: TGTGCCAGCAGTGAAAGGTTTAAAGCTTTCTTT. Its translation: CASSERFKAFF.

This clone came up a few times. The chain recombines TRBV7-3 with TRBJ2-3; 7 bases fit TRBD1. Germline CDR1 SGHTA, CDR2 FQGTGA. This CDR3 region has 15 residues. Trimming removed 5 bases from V and 3 bases from J; junction bases left unmatched: 8. For the CDR3, the DNA is TGTGCCAGCAGCCCGCAGACAGGGTGGACAGATACGCAGTATTTT. It yields the protein CASSPQTGWTDTQYF. Full variable domain (outside the CDR3, taken from reference TRBV7-3 and TRBJ2-3): GAGVSQTPSNKVTEKGKYVELRCDPISGHTALYWYRQSLGQGPEFLIYFQGTGAADDSGLPNDRFFAVRPEGSVSTLKIQRTERGDSAVYLCASSPQTGWTDTQYFGPGTRLTVL.

This rearrangement joins TRBV5-5 to TRBJ1-6; TRBD1 is a possible D gene (6 bases). The germline gives CDR1 SGHKS, CDR2 YYEKEE (reference sequence). CDR3 length: 15 residues. V was clipped by 2 bases and J by 2 bases, with 8 bases between them. The CDR3 coding sequence is TGTGCCAGCAGCTTTAGGGACACCTATAATTCACCCCTCCACTTT. It encodes CASSFRDTYNSPLHF.

The CDR3 protein is CASSLGATGGEKLFF. The CDR3 region has the DNA TGTGCCAGCAGCTTGGGGGCGACAGGGGGTGAAAAACTGTTTTTT. The V gene is TRBV5-5, the J gene TRBJ1-4, with 9 bases aligning to TRBD1. J was trimmed by 7 bases and V by 0 bases; bases with no gene match: 4. The CDR3 spans 15 residues. Germline CDR1 SGHKS, CDR2 YYEKEE (reference sequence). Looking up the rest from reference TRBV5-5 and TRBJ1-4 gives the full variable domain: DAGVTQSPTHLIKTRGQQVTLRCSPISGHKSVSWYQQVLGQGPQFIFQYYEKEERGRGNFPDRFSARQFPNYSSELNVNALLLGDSALYLCASSLGATGGEKLFFGSGTQLSVL.

A few counts support this clone. This chain links TRBV6-6 with TRBJ2-1, with 8 bases identical to TRBD1. Germline CDR1 and CDR2: MNHNY and SVGAGI (reference sequence). Trimming removed 8 bases from V and 4 bases from J; junction bases left unmatched: 10. The CDR3 runs to 15 residues. The CDR3: CASVPRQGSYNEQFF. In DNA form, the CDR3 reads TGTGCCAGCGTCCCGAGACAGGGGAGTTACAATGAGCAGTTCTTC.

The V call is TRBV2, the J call TRBJ1-1, with 8 bases matching TRBD1. Germline CDR1 SNHLY, CDR2 FYNNEI. CDR3 size: 14 residues. Unmatched junction bases numbered 6, after V lost 5 bases and J lost 4 bases. The CDR3 spells CASSTQTGGTEAFF. The CDR3 bases are TGTGCCAGCAGTACCCAAACAGGGGGCACTGAAGCTTTCTTT.

V and J are TRBV6-1 and TRBJ2-3, with no clear D. Germline CDR1 and CDR2: MNHNS and SASEGT. V was clipped by 9 bases and J by 0 bases, with 13 bases between them. This CDR3 is 14 amino acids long. The CDR3 DNA sequence: TGTGCCAGTCCTTTCGATGGGAGCACAGATACGCAGTATTTT. Protein product: CASPFDGSTDTQYF.

This chain uses TRBV6-1 with TRBJ1-2; 7 bases align to TRBD1. Germline CDR1 is MNHNS and CDR2 is SASEGT. The length of the CDR3 is 15 residues. V lost 3 bases, J lost 4 bases, and 8 bases stayed unmatched. The CDR3 nucleotides are TGTGCCAGCAGTGACCAGGGGGGATTGGGCTATGGCTACACCTTC. Residues: CASSDQGGLGYGYTF.

Only one count was recorded for this clone. In the same sample, other DNA sequences code for this CDR3. V is TRBV5-1 and J is TRBJ2-4; D not certain. The germline V and J ends were trimmed by 4 bases and 1 base, with 12 bases remaining between them. Looked up from germline, CDR1 is SGHRS and CDR2 is YFSETQ. This CDR3 spans 15 amino acids. DNA for the CDR3: TGCGCCAGCAGCCTGGAGTTAGCCGCCAAAAACATTCAGTACTTC. It encodes CASSLELAAKNIQYF.

A single count supports this clone. The CDR3 nucleotides read TGCGCCAGCAGCTGGGGGCCCGGGGACACTGAAGCTTTCTTT. This encodes CASSWGPGDTEAFF. V and J are TRBV5-1 and TRBJ1-1; TRBD1 might be the D (6 bases). CDR3 length: 14 residues. Germline V lookup: CDR1 SGHRS, CDR2 YFSETQ. Trimming removed 3 bases from V and 3 bases from J, with 12 bases in between.

The chain employs TRBV5-6 and TRBJ2-3; D unresolved. Trimming left V 3 bases short and J 3 bases short, with 8 bases between. Germline CDR1 and CDR2: SGHDT and YYEEEE. The CDR3 is 13 amino acids. The DNA of the CDR3 is TGTGCCAGCAGCTGGGGAAGTACAGATACGCAGTATTTT. This codes for CASSWGSTDTQYF.

CDR3 nucleotides: TGTGCCAGTTCCCGGGACATCGATCAGCCCCAGCATTTT. Translating gives CASSRDIDQPQHF. The J gene is TRBJ1-5, the V gene TRBV2; D possibly corresponds to TRBD1 (6 bases). The CDR3 has 13 amino acids. V was trimmed by 9 bases and J by 5 bases, leaving 14 bases between them. Per germline, CDR1 SNHLY and CDR2 FYNNEI.

The V gene is TRBV2, the J gene TRBJ2-3; no clear D gene. The V end lost 4 bases, the J end lost 6 bases, and 14 bases lay between the germline ends. The CDR3 length is 14 residues. Germline assignment: CDR1 SNHLY and CDR2 FYNNEI. CDR3 sequence reads: CASSVTSSRDTQYF. As DNA, the CDR3 is TGTGCCAGCAGTGTCACGTCCTCCAGGGATACGCAGTATTTT.

This sequence joins TRBV2 and TRBJ2-4, with D perhaps given as TRBD1 or TRBD2 (5 bases each). The CDR3 has 16 amino acids. Germline V CDR1 and CDR2: SNHLY, FYNNEI. Trimming took 4 bases from V and 6 from J, leaving 19 bases between them. The DNA for the CDR3 is TGTGCCAGCAGTGGGGGGTTGTTGGGCAGTGGAAACATTCAGTACTTC. Amino acids: CASSGGLLGSGNIQYF.

The rearrangement uses TRBV6-6 and TRBJ2-3; 9 bases map to TRBD2. Germline CDR1 is MNHNY and CDR2 is SVGAGI (reference sequence). V lost 7 bases to trimming and J lost 0 bases; unmatched junction nucleotides: 8. The CDR3 is 16 residues long. CDR3 in DNA: TGTGCCAGCACCTTACTAGCGGGTACTAGCACAGATACGCAGTATTTT. Its protein is CASTLLAGTSTDTQYF.

The chain uses TRBV11-2 and TRBJ1-1, with a possible D match to TRBD1 (5 bases). Per the germline V gene, CDR1 is SGHAT and CDR2 is FQNNGV. The CDR3 is 14 residues long. Trimming cost V 3 bases and J 8 bases, with 16 bases left between them. CDR3 sequence reads: CASSFNIGTGEAFF. CDR3 DNA: TGTGCCAGCAGCTTTAATATCGGGACGGGGGAAGCTTTCTTT.

This clone has more than one count but fewer than ten. The sample holds other DNA sequences that translate to the same CDR3. The chain is built from TRBV9 and TRBJ2-5; D perhaps matches TRBD2 (6 bases). The CDR3 runs to 13 residues. CDR1 is SGDLS, CDR2 YYNGEE, per germline. With 5 bases removed from V and 5 bases from J, the gap between germline ends came to 13 bases. The CDR3 sequence: CASSLTREETQYF. The CDR3 DNA follows: TGTGCCAGCAGTTTGACCCGGGAGGAGACCCAGTACTTC.

The chain is built from TRBV29-1 and TRBJ2-7; D tentatively fits TRBD1 or TRBD2 (5 bases each). CDR1 SQVTM and CDR2 ANQGSEA come from the germline V gene. This CDR3 has 15 amino acids. The CDR3, as DNA: TGCAGTGCAAAATCCGGGACCCTCGCCAGTAGCGAGCAGTACTTC. This sequence encodes CSAKSGTLASSEQYF.

V and J are TRBV7-9 and TRBJ2-5, with D tentatively TRBD1 (6 bases). CDR1 and CDR2 (germline): SEHNR, FQNEAQ (reference sequence). The ends were cut back, 2 bases at V and 5 bases at J, with 18 bases in the middle. This CDR3 spans 16 amino acids. CDR3 DNA: TGTGCCAGCAGCTTAAGATCCCAGGCAGGGGCGGAGACCCAGTACTTC. It translates to CASSLRSQAGAETQYF. The full variable domain, its missing parts supplied by reference TRBV7-9 and TRBJ2-5, is DTGVSQNPRHKITKRGQNVTFRCDPISEHNRLYWYRQTLGQGPEFLTYFQNEAQLEKSRLLSDRFSAERPKGSFSTLEIQRTEQGDSAMYLCASSLRSQAGAETQYFGPGTRLLVL.

V is TRBV30 and J is TRBJ1-6; TRBD1 matches 12 bases. Germline CDR1 is GTSNPN and CDR2 is SVGIG (reference sequence). The CDR3 loop spans 17 amino acids. V lost 1 base and J lost 3; bases outside the gene matches: 4. The CDR3 protein is CAWSGGTGGDYNSPLHF. CDR3 DNA sequence: TGTGCCTGGAGTGGGGGGACAGGGGGCGACTATAATTCACCCCTCCACTTT.

This rearrangement joins TRBV9 to TRBJ2-5, with 10 bases identical to TRBD2. The V gene's germline CDR1 is SGDLS and CDR2 YYNGEE. The junction had 8 bases not matched to a gene; V was cut back by 1 base and J by 2 bases. The length of the CDR3 is 17 residues. The CDR3 DNA follows: TGTGCCAGCAGCGTAACAGTAAGCGGGGGGGTACAAGAGACCCAGTACTTC. As protein: CASSVTVSGGVQETQYF.

V is TRBV21-1 and J is TRBJ2-1; the listed D gene, TRBD2, was not tested against the DNA. TRBV21-1 is an annotated pseudogene. The CDR3 runs 13 residues. The CDR3 DNA sequence: TGTGCCAGCAGCAAAGGGGGGGTAGATGAGCAGTTCTTC. As protein: CASSKGGVDEQFF.

The gene calls are TRBV7-8 and TRBJ2-5, with D possibly TRBD2 on 5 matching bases. V dropped 3 bases and J dropped 1 base, with 18 bases sitting between them. CDR3 size: 17 residues. Germline V gene data show CDR1 as SGHVS and CDR2 as FQNEAQ. The DNA of the CDR3 is TGTGCCAGCAGCTTGGCCCGCCGACACGAGGGCCAAGAGACCCAGTACTTC. Translating gives CASSLARRHEGQETQYF.

The V call is TRBV6-6, the J call TRBJ2-7; D remains unclear. V shed 5 bases and J shed 2 bases, with 4 bases lying between them. CDR1 is MNHNY and CDR2 is SVGAGI in the germline V gene (reference sequence). The CDR3 length is 11 residues. DNA of the CDR3: TGTGCCAGCAGTGGGGCCTACGAGCAGTACTTC. Its translation is CASSGAYEQYF.